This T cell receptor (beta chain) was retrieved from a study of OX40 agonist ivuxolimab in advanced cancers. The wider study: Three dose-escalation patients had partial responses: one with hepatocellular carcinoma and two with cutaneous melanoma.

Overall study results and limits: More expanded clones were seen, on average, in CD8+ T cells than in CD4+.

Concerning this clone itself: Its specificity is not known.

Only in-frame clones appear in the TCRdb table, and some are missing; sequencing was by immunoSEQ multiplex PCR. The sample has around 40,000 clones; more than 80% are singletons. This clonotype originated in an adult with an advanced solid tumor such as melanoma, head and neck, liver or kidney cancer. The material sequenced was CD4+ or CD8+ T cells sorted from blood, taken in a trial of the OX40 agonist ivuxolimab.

Here the CDR3 reads CASSLTGESYEQYF. The DNA for the CDR3 is TGTGCCAGCAGCTTAACAGGGGAGTCCTACGAGCAGTACTTC. This sequence joins TRBV11-2 and TRBJ2-7; 7 bases are a match to TRBD1. From germline, CDR1 is SGHAT and CDR2 FQNNGV. CDR3 length: 14 amino acids. The V and J ends lost 2 bases and 1 base, in that order; junction bases with no gene match: 2.